Listed below are T cell receptor beta chains from one sample, sequenced in a study of CD8+CD57+ T cells in acquired aplastic anemia. One entry per CDR3 protein, called by TCRdb with MiXCR from the reads. The table has about 150,000 distinct CDR3 sequences, 40% to 50% seen once. The sample comprised sorted CD4+, CD8+, or CD8+CD57+ T cells (not recorded which) from PBMCs. The receptors shown here come from a human donor with aplastic anemia. The CDR3 runs from the conserved cysteine through the conserved F or W. A D gene is named only where the DNA matches it firmly. A row's size may be missing; if present it is once, few, many or a size class.

TGCAGTGCTAAGGGCTATAGCACAGATACGCAGTATTTT	CSAKGYSTDTQYF	-	TRBV20-1	TRBJ2-3	-	13
TGTGCCAGCTCTTGGGCCGAGACAGGATTGAACACTGAAGCTTTCTTT	CASSWAETGLNTEAFF	many	TRBV2	TRBJ1-1	-	16
TGCAGCGCCGAGAGGGGGCAGGCTGAAGCTTTCTTT	CSAERGQAEAFF	-	TRBV29-1	TRBJ1-1	TRBD1	12
TGTGCCAGCAGTTGGGCGGCTTTCACAGATACGCAGTATTTT	CASSWAAFTDTQYF	many	TRBV12-3/TRBV12-4	TRBJ2-3	-	14
TGTGCCAGCAGCGGTACTAGCGATGAGCAGTTCTTC	CASSGTSDEQFF	once	TRBV7-9	TRBJ2-1	TRBD2	12
TGCAGTGCTAGGAGTCAGGGGACTAGCGGCTACGAGCAGTACTTC	CSARSQGTSGYEQYF	-	TRBV20-1	TRBJ2-7	TRBD2	15
TGCGCCAGCAGTGGGGCCCGACCCTTCATAAGGCAAAACATTCAGTACTTC	CASSGARPFIRQNIQYF	few	TRBV10-1	TRBJ2-4	-	17
TGTGCCATCATAGGGGAGGACAGTATGAACACTGAAGCTTTCTTT	CAIIGEDSMNTEAFF	few	TRBV10-3	TRBJ1-1	-	15
TGCGCCAGCAGCTTGGAAATACCTAGCACAGATACGCAGTATTTT	CASSLEIPSTDTQYF	many	TRBV5-1	TRBJ2-3	-	15
TGTGCCACCAGTGAGGGCAATCAGCCCCAGCATTTT	CATSEGNQPQHF	-	TRBV24-1	TRBJ1-5	-	12
TGTGCCATCCCCTCTGCAACTAATGAAAAACTGTTTTTT	CAIPSATNEKLFF	many	TRBV6-4	TRBJ1-4	-	13
TGTGCCAGCAGCTTCGGGACTAGCGGATTCTACGAGCAGTACTTC	CASSFGTSGFYEQYF	many	TRBV11-2	TRBJ2-7	TRBD2	15
TGTGCCAGCAGTTACGGGTCGCACTATGGCTACACCTTC	CASSYGSHYGYTF	-	TRBV2	TRBJ1-2	-	13
TGCGCCAGCAGCTTGGCAAGGGACAGATATTACGAGCAGTACTTC	CASSLARDRYYEQYF	once	TRBV5-1	TRBJ2-7	TRBD1	15
TGTGCCAGTAATGGGCGGGAGGACTCCTACAATGAGCAGTTCTTC	CASNGREDSYNEQFF	many	TRBV19	TRBJ2-1	TRBD2	15
TGTGCCACCAAAGACGGCGGGAACACTGAAGCTTTCTTT	CATKDGGNTEAFF	many	TRBV24-1	TRBJ1-1	-	13
TGCAGCGTGACTAGGGGGGTGGAGCAGTACTTC	CSVTRGVEQYF	many	TRBV29-1	TRBJ2-7	-	11
TGTGCCATCAGTGAGTCTGCAGCGGGAGGGCCCTACGAGCAGTACTTC	CAISESAAGGPYEQYF	-	TRBV10-3	TRBJ2-7	TRBD2	16
TGTGCCAGCAGCGCCGGGACAGGAAGGAATGAGCAGTTCTTC	CASSAGTGRNEQFF	-	TRBV5-4	TRBJ2-1	TRBD1	14
TGTGCCAGCAGCCAAGATAGTACAGAGAACACTGAAGCTTTCTTT	CASSQDSTENTEAFF	-	TRBV5-6	TRBJ1-1	-	15
TGTGCCATCACCCCGTCGGGCGGGAAGTTTCATGAGCAGTTCTTC	CAITPSGGKFHEQFF	-	TRBV10-3	TRBJ2-1	-	15
TGTGCCACCAACAGTCTATCCACGAACACCGGGGAGCTGTTTTTT	CATNSLSTNTGELFF	many	TRBV15	TRBJ2-2	-	15
TGTGCCAGTAATCCGGGTCCAGGGGACACTGAAGCTTTCTTT	CASNPGPGDTEAFF	many	TRBV19	TRBJ1-1	-	14
TGTGCCAGCAGTGATGGGGTCAATTCACCCCTCCACTTT	CASSDGVNSPLHF	many	TRBV2	TRBJ1-6	-	13
TGTGCCAGCAGTTACGGGACTAGCTACAATGAGCAGTTCTTC	CASSYGTSYNEQFF	-	TRBV6-5	TRBJ2-1	TRBD2	14
TGCGCCAGCAGCCGGACAGGGGGCGAAGGGGTGAACACTGAAGCTTTCTTT	CASSRTGGEGVNTEAFF	many	TRBV5-1	TRBJ1-1	TRBD1	17
TGTGCCAGCAGTTACACCCGTGGACACGCCCGCGAGCAGTACTTC	CASSYTRGHAREQYF	many	TRBV6-5	TRBJ2-7	-	15
TGTGCCAGCAGCTTGGAGGGCCAGCGGATAACCACAGATACGCAGTATTTT	CASSLEGQRITTDTQYF	-	TRBV5-4	TRBJ2-3	-	17
TGTGCCAGCAGACCTAAGGTCGGTCTGGGGACAGATACGCAGTATTTT	CASRPKVGLGTDTQYF	-	TRBV11-2	TRBJ2-3	-	16
TGTGCCAGCAGCTTAGGACTAGGTGTCTACGAGCAGTACTTC	CASSLGLGVYEQYF	-	TRBV7-2	TRBJ2-7	-	14
TGTGCCAGCACCGGGCCAAAAACTAACAATGAGCAGTTCTTC	CASTGPKTNNEQFF	once	TRBV25-1	TRBJ2-1	-	14
TGCGCCAGCAGCCAAGAAGGCGGCTACGAGCAGTACTTC	CASSQEGGYEQYF	few	TRBV4-3	TRBJ2-7	-	13
TGCAGTGCTAGGCGATTCATTGGGACCTACGAGCAGTACTTC	CSARRFIGTYEQYF	-	TRBV20-1	TRBJ2-7	-	14
TGTGCCAGCAGTCCAGGGGACGGCTACACCTTC	CASSPGDGYTF	few	TRBV27	TRBJ1-2	-	11
TGTGCCAGCAGCCAAGATATGGTAGGGTACTCAGGGGAGCAGTACTTC	CASSQDMVGYSGEQYF	many	TRBV14	TRBJ2-7	-	16
TGTGCCAGCACCGAGGGGGGGCCCTGGGGGGGGGCCAACGTCCTGACTTTC	CASTEGGPWGGANVLTF	-	TRBV9	TRBJ2-6	-	17
TGTGCCAGCAGCCATAATACGGGGTTTCAGGAAAAACTGTTTTTT	CASSHNTGFQEKLFF	many	TRBV5-8	TRBJ1-4	-	15
TGTGCCAGCAGTCTCGGACTAGCATTTGATGAGCAGTTCTTC	CASSLGLAFDEQFF	few	TRBV27	TRBJ2-1	TRBD2	14
TGTGCCAGCAGCCTCTCCATTTTACTAGCGGGAACCTACAATGAGCAGTTCTTC	CASSLSILLAGTYNEQFF	few	TRBV11-1	TRBJ2-1	TRBD2	18
TGTGCCAGCCGATCGGGAAAGGATGAGCAGTTCTTC	CASRSGKDEQFF	many	TRBV6-2/TRBV6-3	TRBJ2-1	-	12
TGTGCCAGCAGCGTAGAGGACAGGACGACACCCCTCCACTTT	CASSVEDRTTPLHF	-	TRBV9	TRBJ1-6	TRBD1	14
TGTGCCAGTAGTACCCCCGGGTTAGGAGGCGAGGCAGATACGCAGTATTTT	CASSTPGLGGEADTQYF	many	TRBV19	TRBJ2-3	-	17
TGTGCCAGCAGCTTAGGGTTACAGGGGGTTTATGGCGAGCAGTACTTC	CASSLGLQGVYGEQYF	many	TRBV7-8	TRBJ2-7	TRBD1	16
TGTGCCAGCAGTTACTCGATTAGGGGTAACAATGAGCAGTTCTTC	CASSYSIRGNNEQFF	-	TRBV6-2/TRBV6-3	TRBJ2-1	-	15
TGTGCCAGCAGCTTACGCGTTGGTGAGCAGTTCTTC	CASSLRVGEQFF	-	TRBV7-2	TRBJ2-1	-	12
TGTGCCAGCAGTCACCGGGACAGGGTTCCAGATACGCAGTATTTT	CASSHRDRVPDTQYF	-	TRBV2	TRBJ2-3	TRBD1	15
TGTGCCAGCAGGGCCAGGGAAACCACCGGGGAGCTGTTTTTT	CASRARETTGELFF	many	TRBV2	TRBJ2-2	-	14
TGCAGTGCTAGAGATTGGAGATATGAGCAGTTCTTC	CSARDWRYEQFF	many	TRBV20-1	TRBJ2-1	-	12